Below are 19 T cell receptor beta chains sequenced from a single sample in a study of cytomegalovirus exposure and HLA in healthy donors. PCR employed 60 Vbeta and 13 Jbeta primers. Sequencing used immunoSEQ multiplex PCR; TCRdb keeps in-frame clones, though not all of them. The data show roughly 73,000 clones, 60% to 85% seen once. The sequencing sample was made of PBMCs. All receptors come from a man between 65 and 80 years old in good health and CMV-seronegative.

The chain couples TRBV11-2 to TRBJ2-3; D may be TRBD1 (5 bases). The length of the CDR3 is 15 residues. The germline CDR1 and CDR2 sequences are SGHAT and FQNNGV. V was clipped by 7 bases and J by 10 bases, with 24 bases between them. Here the CDR3 reads CASTLSRLQVRAQYF. Here the CDR3 DNA reads TGTGCCAGCACCCTTAGCCGCTTACAGGTTAGGGCGCAGTATTTT.

V and J are TRBV6-1 and TRBJ1-4, with D maybe TRBD1 (5 bases). With 2 bases removed from V and 7 bases from J, the gap between germline ends came to 8 bases. The CDR3 runs 13 residues. The germline V gene encodes CDR1 MNHNS and CDR2 SASEGT. The CDR3 spells CASSETRVEKLFF. CDR3 bases: TGTGCCAGCAGTGAAACCAGGGTTGAAAAACTGTTTTTT.

The genes are TRBV2 and TRBJ2-5; 7 bases are a match to TRBD1. V was pared by 8 bases and J by 1 base, with 10 bases of the junction left unmatched. CDR1 SNHLY and CDR2 FYNNEI come from the germline V gene. The CDR3 sequence is 15 residues long. CDR3 amino acids: CASEGDRGLQETQYF. The CDR3 coding sequence is TGTGCCAGCGAAGGTGATAGGGGGCTCCAAGAGACCCAGTACTTC.

The chain recombines TRBV11-2 with TRBJ1-1; TRBD1 matches at 10 bases. The CDR3 is 16 residues long. The V gene's germline CDR1 is SGHAT and CDR2 FQNNGV. After removal of 2 bases from V and 6 bases from J, the junction contained 9 bases not matched to a gene. CDR3 protein: CASSLSQGQGVAEAFF. The DNA for the CDR3 is TGTGCCAGCAGCTTAAGTCAAGGACAGGGGGTCGCTGAAGCTTTCTTT.

The rearrangement joins TRBV28 to TRBJ2-7; D gene uncertain. V was clipped by 3 bases and J by 6 bases, with 18 bases between them. Germline assignment: CDR1 MDHEN and CDR2 SYDVKM. The CDR3 is 15 residues long. The CDR3 here is CASSFSSSQAAEQYF. In nucleotides, the CDR3 is TGTGCCAGCAGTTTTTCATCGTCCCAGGCCGCCGAGCAGTACTTC. Full variable domain (outside the CDR3, taken from reference TRBV28 and TRBJ2-7): DVKVTQSSRYLVKRTGEKVFLECVQDMDHENMFWYRQDPGLGLRLIYFSYDVKMKEKGDIPEGYSVSREKKERFSLILESASTNQTSMYLCASSFSSSQAAEQYFGPGTRLTVT.

For this clone: Germline and junction disagree at one end, which may indicate a read error. Other DNA sequences from this sample encode an identical CDR3 as well. The rearrangement joins TRBV2 to TRBJ2-2; the D gene is possibly TRBD2 (6 bases). Germline CDR1 reads SNHLY; CDR2 reads FYNNEI. This CDR3 has 14 amino acids. This CDR3 reads CASSGDWGTGELFF. CDR3 bases: TGCGCCAGCAGTGGGGACTGGGGCACCGGGGAGCTGTTTTTT.

In regard to this clone: Germline and junction disagree at one end, which may indicate a read error. V and J are TRBV7-9 and TRBJ1-2; D ambiguous. Germline assignment: CDR1 SEHNR and CDR2 FQNEAQ (reference sequence). The CDR3 contains 13 residues. CDR3 DNA: TGTTCCAGCAGCTTTTTCCAGAACTATGGCTACACCTTC. It codes for CSSSFFQNYGYTF.

The chain is built from TRBV10-1 and TRBJ2-5, with 11 bases matching TRBD1. The J call is in doubt because the DNA end fits TRBJ2-7 better. This CDR3 is 15 amino acids long. Germline lookup yields CDR1 WNHNN and CDR2 SYGVQD (reference sequence). The CDR3 sequence is CASSSGTGGNYEQYF. The CDR3 DNA reads as TGCGCCAGCAGTTCCGGGACAGGGGGTAACTACGAGCAGTACTTC.

This clone was recorded a few times. The rearrangement joins TRBV7-8 to TRBJ2-1; maybe TRBD2 (7 bases). From germline, CDR1 is SGHVS and CDR2 FQNEAQ. The V end lost 4 bases, the J end lost 10 bases, and 14 bases lay between the germline ends. The CDR3 covers 13 residues. CDR3 nucleotides: TGTGCCAGCAGCTATTCACAGGGAGGGGAGCAGTTCTTC. The encoded protein is CASSYSQGGEQFF. The full variable domain, completed using reference TRBV7-8 and TRBJ2-1, is GAGVSQSPRYKVAKRGQDVALRCDPISGHVSLFWYQQALGQGPEFLTYFQNEAQLDKSGLPSDRFFAERPEGSVSTLKIQRTQQEDSAVYLCASSYSQGGEQFFGPGTRLTVL.

The chain uses TRBV6-5 and TRBJ2-7; 12 bases align to TRBD1. The J segment lost 4 bases and the V segment lost 6 bases, leaving 7 bases of the junction unmatched. The CDR3 contains 15 residues. CDR1 and CDR2 (germline): MNHEY, SVGAGI. The CDR3 sequence: CASRPGQGARYEQYF. The CDR3 nucleotides read TGTGCCAGCAGGCCGGGACAGGGGGCTAGGTACGAGCAGTACTTC.

The genes are TRBV19 and TRBJ1-1; tentative D call: TRBD1 (6 bases). Germline V gives CDR1 LNHDA, CDR2 SQIVND (reference sequence). The CDR3 runs to 15 residues. The germline V and J ends were trimmed by 1 base and 4 bases, with 13 bases remaining between them. CDR3 protein: CASSIVSTGTTEAFF. CDR3 nucleotide sequence: TGTGCCAGTAGTATAGTCTCAACAGGGACCACTGAAGCTTTCTTT.

This clone was picked up many times. This rearrangement joins TRBV11-2 to TRBJ1-1; D perhaps matches TRBD1 (5 bases). From germline, CDR1 is SGHAT and CDR2 FQNNGV. V was shortened by 2 bases and J by 1 base, with 8 bases between the two germline ends. This CDR3 is built from 14 residues. The CDR3 nucleotides read TGTGCCAGCAGCTTAAACCAGGGGAACACTGAAGCTTTCTTT. This translates into CASSLNQGNTEAFF. The full variable domain, with the rest looked up from reference TRBV11-2 and TRBJ1-1, is EAGVAQSPRYKIIEKRQSVAFWCNPISGHATLYWYQQILGQGPKLLIQFQNNGVVDDSQLPKDRFSAERLKGVDSTLKIQPAKLEDSAVYLCASSLNQGNTEAFFGQGTRLTVV.

CDR3 sequence reads: CASSLRVQGDTDTQYF. The CDR3 DNA follows: TGTGCCAGCAGCTTAAGAGTACAGGGAGACACAGATACGCAGTATTTT. The rearrangement links TRBV7-2 to TRBJ2-3, with a tentative D call TRBD1 (6 bases). CDR3 size: 16 residues. Germline V lookup: CDR1 SGHTA, CDR2 FQGNSA. V was shortened by 2 bases and J by 2 bases, with 14 bases between the two germline ends.

V gene TRBV19 combines with J gene TRBJ1-1; D is perhaps TRBD1 (6 bases). The V end was cut by 6 bases, the J end by 0 bases, with 14 bases between. Germline loops: CDR1 LNHDA, CDR2 SQIVND (reference sequence). The CDR3 consists of 15 residues. CDR3 DNA: TGTGCCAGTAGAGTGTTCGGACAGTTGAACACTGAAGCTTTCTTT. As protein: CASRVFGQLNTEAFF.

The J gene is TRBJ2-7, the V gene TRBV30; no reliable D call. Looked up from germline, CDR1 is GTSNPN and CDR2 is SVGIG (reference sequence). The CDR3 is made up of 11 amino acids. Here the CDR3 reads CALGQAYEQYF. CDR3 nucleotides: TGTGCTTTGGGTCAGGCCTACGAGCAGTACTTC.

This chain connects TRBV19 to TRBJ2-4; 7 nucleotides align to TRBD2. This CDR3 has 16 amino acids. The trim removed 4 bases at V and 0 bases at J, leaving 6 bases unmatched. CDR1 is LNHDA and CDR2 is SQIVND in the germline V gene (reference sequence). CDR3 in amino acids: CASSRTSALAKNIQYF. The CDR3, as DNA: TGTGCCAGTAGTAGAACTAGCGCGTTAGCCAAAAACATTCAGTACTTC.

The rearrangement joins TRBV19 to TRBJ1-6; 7 positions match TRBD1. The germline CDR1 and CDR2 sequences are LNHDA and SQIVND (reference sequence). CDR3 length: 16 residues. J was trimmed by 0 bases and V by 5 bases; bases with no gene match: 4. As DNA, the CDR3 is TGTGCCAGTAGTTTACAGGGGAGCTCCTATAATTCACCCCTCCACTTT. Its translation is CASSLQGSSYNSPLHF.

The genes are TRBV19 and TRBJ2-5, with D possibly being TRBD2 (6 bases). The CDR3 length is 14 residues. Germline assignment: CDR1 LNHDA and CDR2 SQIVND (reference sequence). V gave up 1 base and J gave up 0 bases, with 6 bases separating them. The CDR3: CASSIVADQETQYF. The DNA for the CDR3 is TGTGCCAGTAGTATAGTAGCGGACCAAGAGACCCAGTACTTC.

CDR3 DNA sequence: TGTGCCAGCAGTTACTCCCCAGGGGCGAACACCGGGGAGCTGTTTTTT. Amino acid sequence: CASSYSPGANTGELFF. The chain couples TRBV6-5 to TRBJ2-2; TRBD1 might be the D (6 bases). Germline V gene lookup returns CDR1 MNHEY and CDR2 SVGAGI. This CDR3 is built from 16 residues. Trimming removed 0 bases at V and 0 bases at J, with 8 bases between.